The sequence of this T cell receptor (beta chain) was determined in a study of vaccination and CD4 T cells after COVID-19 (dated by TCRdb to between 2022 and 2023). In terms of the full investigation: Every convalescent patient had a positive nasal swab PCR test for SARS-CoV-2, with mild disease in several patients and severe disease in one. Six males and four females were included in the convalescent cohort, with two Hispanic individuals, seven Caucasians, two Asians and one multiracial person represented. Each participant got two doses of either the Pfizer-BioNTech BNT162b2 vaccine (n=8) or the Moderna mRNA-1273 vaccine (n=2). Post-COVID blood samples were collected from convalescent patients a median of around 100 days after diagnosis, with a range of roughly 30 to 161 days. Post-vaccine blood samples were taken a median of roughly 75 days after the second vaccine dose, with a range of roughly 14 to 250 days. The cultures were stimulated with overlapping spike peptide pools from SARS-CoV-2 and from the common cold coronaviruses HCoV-NL63, HCoV-OC43 and HCoV-229E. Control cultures received a CEFX viral epitope pool as the positive control, an HIV-1 Nef peptide pool as the negative control, or no peptide. The spike-specific CD4+ TCR repertoire was compared before and after mRNA vaccination in over nine COVID-19 convalescent patients and a few infection-naive healthy vaccine recipients.

The treatment or condition label on this specimen signifies: roughly ten-day PBMC culture with coronavirus spike peptide pools or control peptides (ViraFEST assay). To expand antigen-specific T cells with peptide pools and then pick out the expanded clonotypes through TCR sequencing, the study relied on the ViraFEST assay. The convalescent patients' positive SARS-CoV-2 PCR tests fell between March and December 2020, which was before the Alpha, Beta and Delta variants emerged in the United States. PBMCs were cultured at 1.5 million to 2 million per well in IMDM supplemented with about 5.5% human AB serum and about 10 IU/ml IL-2, with approximately 10 ug/ml peptide pools added. On days 3 and 7, half of the culture medium was replaced with fresh IL-2-containing medium. After about nine days of culture, CD4+ T cells were isolated by negative selection with the EasySep CD4+ T cell isolation kit. Ficoll-Paque Plus gradient centrifugation was used to isolate PBMCs from whole blood, and the isolated PBMCs were then either used fresh or cryopreserved at -140C. In general, triplicate wells were set up for every culture condition.

There are 17 amino acids in the CDR3, from cysteine to phenylalanine inclusive. The only DNA kept is the CDR3, 51 bases in frame from the first base. Unmatched junction bases come to 8, with V trimmed by 3 bases and J by 0 bases. The germline V gene (reference sequence) gives CDR1 as SGHKS and CDR2 as YYEKEE. Comments on this clonotype: What this receptor recognizes is not known. Per-base quality was not reported, and no clone a single base away is much larger than it.

Study-level results and caveats: Only a relatively small number of convalescent patients were included in the study, and early timepoints following natural infection were not analyzed. Of the vaccine-specific clones in convalescent patients, 304 of 307, or nearly all, reacted only to SARS-CoV-2 spike and did not cross-react with common cold coronaviruses. Among convalescent patients, a median about 90% of the SARS-CoV-2-reactive clones seen after vaccination appeared only after vaccination, which suggests priming specific to the vaccine. An increase in the median number of SARS-CoV-2-reactive clonotypes from approximately 23 after infection to 38 after vaccination was observed, but the change was not found to be significant.

Library preparation employed PCR. DNA from cultured CD4+ T cells was subjected to TCR sequencing with the Oncomine TCR Beta short-read assay at the Johns Hopkins FTIC core. Genomic DNA was extracted from the cultured CD4+ T cells with the QIAamp micro DNA kit. The Oncomine TCR Beta libraries from cultured CD4+ T cells were pooled using unique dual indexes and then sequenced on an Illumina iSeq 100. Per the authors' processing: Non-productive sequences were filtered out, and CDR3s that did not start with C, did not end with F or W, or were shorter than 7 amino acids were discarded. Antigen-specific clonotypes were identified with the MANAFEST web application by comparing peptide-stimulated wells with reference and other culture wells. Positive clones required FDR below 0.05, an odds ratio above 5, and productive frequency above 0.1% in at least two of three replicate wells. Clonotypes that were significantly expanded in both SARS-CoV-2 spike wells and at least one common cold coronavirus spike condition were defined as cross-reactive. Levenshtein distances (stringdist) and unrooted phylogenetic trees (ape) in R version 3.6.1 were used to assess CDR3 homology. TCRdb trimmed the raw reads at Q25, called clones with MiXCR and kept productive beta chains. For every CDR3 protein sequence, its rows merge into one entry that carries the most common genes and DNA. TCRdb's processing, not the authors' own work, is the source of the V and J calls. Within this sample are approximately 17,000 distinct CDR3 sequences, with 70% of them counted one time only. The top ten hold 16% of the sample.

The chain is encoded by TRBV5-5 joined to TRBJ2-3, and TRBD1 matches 9 of the central bases. This clonotype was obtained from a human donor who had recovered from COVID-19. The material sequenced was CD4+ T cells from blood, cultured in vitro. In nucleotide form, the sequence is TGTGCCAGCAGCTCTTTACCGACAGGGGGTAGCACAGATACGCAGTATTTT. It translates to CASSSLPTGGSTDTQYF.